These 22 T cell receptor beta chains were sequenced from one sample in a study of T cell responses to AZD1222 COVID-19 vaccine. Produced via immunoSEQ multiplex PCR; TCRdb's table is partial and in-frame only. The sample yields some 100,000 clones, about 91% seen once. The source material was peripheral blood, sampled on day 0 of AZD1222 vaccination. The receptors stem from an adult in good health.

The chain is built from TRBV11-1 and TRBJ1-2; D uncertain. Between the trimmed V and J ends, which lost 4 bases and 3 bases, there was a span of 12 bases. Per the germline V gene, CDR1 is SGHAT and CDR2 is FQDESV (reference sequence). This CDR3 spans 14 amino acids. CDR3 coding DNA: TGTGCCAGCAGCTCCGAACGGGAAGACTATGGCTACACCTTC. Translation: CASSSEREDYGYTF. Full variable domain (rest looked up from reference TRBV11-1 and TRBJ1-2): EAEVAQSPRYKITEKSQAVAFWCDPISGHATLYWYRQILGQGPELLVQFQDESVVDDSQLPKDRFSAERLKGVDSTLKIQPAELGDSAMYLCASSSEREDYGYTFGSGTRLTVV.

The V and J genes are TRBV6-2 or TRBV6-3 and TRBJ2-3; D possibly matches TRBD1 or TRBD2 (5 bases each). Per germline, CDR1 MNHEY and CDR2 SVGEGT. The CDR3 is made up of 13 amino acids. Trimming left V 0 bases short and J 8 bases short, with 9 bases between. The CDR3 sequence: CASSYSPGTTQYF. In DNA form, the CDR3 reads TGTGCCAGCAGTTACTCCCCCGGGACTACGCAGTATTTT.

The genes are TRBV6-5 and TRBJ2-7; 7 positions match TRBD2. Germline V CDR1 and CDR2: MNHEY, SVGAGI. V was pared by 4 bases and J by 7 bases, with 13 bases of the junction left unmatched. The CDR3 spans 15 residues. In DNA, the CDR3 is TGTGCCAGCAGTTCTGTCCCAAACGGGGGGTATGAGCAGTACTTC. Protein product: CASSSVPNGGYEQYF.

The gene calls are TRBV30 and TRBJ1-1, with unresolved D. This CDR3 has 14 residues. In germline, CDR1 is GTSNPN, CDR2 SVGIG (reference sequence). The germline V and J ends were trimmed by 2 bases and 4 bases, with 14 bases remaining between them. Here the CDR3 DNA reads TGTGCCTGGAGTAAACTGAGAATGGGCACTGAAGCTTTCTTT. Residues: CAWSKLRMGTEAFF.

The V gene is TRBV11-3, the J gene TRBJ1-2; 8 nucleotides line up with TRBD1. Unmatched junction bases numbered 4, after V lost 1 base and J lost 0 bases. The length of the CDR3 is 16 residues. Per germline, CDR1 SGHNT and CDR2 YENEEA. CDR3 residues: CASSLGGTGPNYGYTF. As DNA, the CDR3 is TGTGCCAGCAGCTTAGGAGGGACAGGCCCTAACTATGGCTACACCTTC.

This chain joins TRBV21-1 and TRBJ2-5; the table names TRBD1, a call not compared with the DNA. TRBV21-1 is a pseudogene locus. The CDR3 consists of 14 residues. CDR3 sequence reads: CASPGQPYQETQYF. The CDR3 nucleotides are TGTGCCAGTCCGGGACAGCCGTACCAAGAGACCCAGTACTTC.

The rearrangement joins TRBV10-2 to TRBJ2-1; 9 nucleotides line up with TRBD2. This CDR3 comprises 11 residues. The germline V gene encodes CDR1 WSHSY and CDR2 SAAADI. V gave up 7 bases and J gave up 12 bases; unmatched junction bases: 4. The CDR3 DNA sequence: TGCGCCAGCACCGGGACTAGCAGGCAGTTCTTC. Translated, it gives CASTGTSRQFF.

The rearrangement uses TRBV7-8 and TRBJ1-1; D unclear. CDR3 length equals 14 residues. In germline, CDR1 is SGHVS, CDR2 FQNEAQ. Trimming pared 0 bases from V and 2 bases from J, leaving 7 bases between. The DNA of the CDR3 is TGTGCCAGCAGCTTAGCGACCGTAAACACTGAAGCTTTCTTT. This translates into CASSLATVNTEAFF.

The chain carries TRBV15 and TRBJ1-4, with 7 bases aligning to TRBD1. V lost 2 bases to trimming and J lost 7 bases; unmatched junction nucleotides: 13. Germline loops: CDR1 LNHNV, CDR2 YYDKDF (reference sequence). The CDR3 loop spans 17 amino acids. The CDR3 DNA reads TGTGCCACCAGCAGATCGACAGGGAGTCGGTATAGTGAAAAACTGTTTTTT. This codes for CATSRSTGSRYSEKLFF.

The CDR3 spells CASTLTGTPNSNQPQHF. CDR3 DNA sequence: TGTGCCAGTACCCTAACTGGAACCCCTAATAGCAATCAGCCCCAGCATTTT. The chain is built from TRBV19 and TRBJ1-5, with unresolved D. The CDR3 runs to 17 residues. V was clipped by 7 bases and J by 0 bases, with 19 bases between them. CDR1 LNHDA and CDR2 SQIVND come from the germline V gene (reference sequence).

The V call is TRBV7-9, the J call TRBJ1-1, with D unclear. In germline, CDR1 is SEHNR, CDR2 FQNEAQ (reference sequence). The CDR3 is 14 amino acids. Deletions cut 1 base from V and 5 bases from J, with 11 bases between. Here the CDR3 DNA reads TGTGCCAGCAGCTTAGTAAGGGTCACAACTGAAGCTTTCTTT. It specifies CASSLVRVTTEAFF.

The chain is built from TRBV5-4 and TRBJ1-1, with TRBD1 matching 11 bases. The CDR3 is 14 residues long. Germline V lookup: CDR1 SGHNT, CDR2 YYREEE (reference sequence). V trimming: 4 bases; J trimming: 3 bases; junction bases outside the gene matches: 2. As DNA, the CDR3 is TGTGCCAGCAGCCGGGACAGGGGGGACACTGAAGCTTTCTTT. Residues: CASSRDRGDTEAFF.

The chain employs TRBV25-1 and TRBJ2-3, with a tentative D call TRBD2 (6 bases). V shed 10 bases and J shed 1 base, with 12 bases lying between them. The CDR3 has 13 amino acids. CDR1 and CDR2 from the germline V gene are MGHDK and SYGVNS. The CDR3 is CAIRSSGTDTQYF. The CDR3 coding sequence is TGTGCCATCCGGTCTAGCGGCACAGATACGCAGTATTTT.

The chain has TRBV19 and TRBJ2-7; D possibly corresponds to TRBD2 (6 bases). V was pared by 4 bases and J by 0 bases, with 10 bases between. Germline values: CDR1 LNHDA, CDR2 SQIVND (reference sequence). This CDR3 spans 14 amino acids. The CDR3 nucleotides are TGTGCCAGTAGTAAGGGACTGAGCTCCTACGAGCAGTACTTC. Translating it yields CASSKGLSSYEQYF.

This chain connects TRBV4-2 to TRBJ1-5, with D uncertain. With 4 bases removed from V and 6 bases from J, the gap between germline ends came to 16 bases. Germline assignment: CDR1 LGHNA and CDR2 YNFKEQ. The CDR3 is 15 amino acids. The CDR3 DNA reads TGTGCCAGCAGCCCTGGAGACGTAGGGCCTCAGCCCCAGCATTTT. It is translated as CASSPGDVGPQPQHF.

The chain is built from TRBV5-1 and TRBJ2-3; no reliable D call. The CDR3 runs to 14 residues. Germline lookup yields CDR1 SGHRS and CDR2 YFSETQ. Trimming took off 3 bases at V and 2 bases at J, with 10 bases between the two ends. CDR3 loop: CASSSTAVTDTQYF. In DNA form, the CDR3 reads TGCGCCAGCAGCTCTACTGCGGTCACAGATACGCAGTATTTT.

This chain joins TRBV15 and TRBJ2-1; the match to TRBD2 covers 8 bases. Germline CDR1 is LNHNV and CDR2 is YYDKDF (reference sequence). The CDR3 sequence is 14 residues long. J gave up 8 bases and V 4 bases, and 7 bases lay outside the gene matches. The CDR3 DNA follows: TGTGCCACCAGCACTAGACTAGCGTGGGATGAGCAGTTCTTC. Translated: CATSTRLAWDEQFF.

The chain employs TRBV6-5 and TRBJ2-2, with 12 positions matching TRBD1. CDR3 length: 15 residues. The germline gives CDR1 MNHEY, CDR2 SVGAGI. V was pared by 7 bases and J by 9 bases, with 9 bases of the junction left unmatched. The CDR3 sequence: CASTLPGQGARELFF. The CDR3 DNA follows: TGTGCCAGCACCCTCCCGGGACAGGGGGCCAGGGAGCTGTTTTTT.

The chain couples TRBV6-6 to TRBJ2-1; tentatively, D is TRBD1 (7 bases). CDR3 length: 15 residues. Trimming pared 2 bases from V and 4 bases from J, leaving 12 bases between. Germline V lookup: CDR1 MNHNY, CDR2 SVGAGI (reference sequence). This CDR3 reads CASSYGQGGYNEQFF. Here the CDR3 DNA reads TGTGCCAGCAGTTACGGCCAGGGGGGTTACAATGAGCAGTTCTTC.

J is TRBJ1-2 and V is TRBV7-2, with unresolved D. Germline V gene data show CDR1 as SGHTA and CDR2 as FQGNSA. V was shortened by 1 base and J by 2 bases, with 14 bases between the two germline ends. The CDR3 totals 16 residues. CDR3 in amino acids: CASSLGSSVRNYGYTF. The DNA for the CDR3 is TGTGCCAGCAGCTTAGGGTCCTCAGTGAGGAACTATGGCTACACCTTC.

The V and J genes are TRBV5-8 and TRBJ1-5; D unresolved. Germline V lookup: CDR1 SGHTS, CDR2 YDEGEE. The germline V and J ends were trimmed by 2 bases and 3 bases, with 12 bases remaining between them. This CDR3 is built from 15 residues. CDR3 in amino acids: CASSLRVINNQPQHF. CDR3 coding DNA: TGTGCCAGCAGCTTAAGGGTGATAAACAATCAGCCCCAGCATTTT. Using reference TRBV5-8 and TRBJ1-5 for the parts outside the CDR3, the full variable domain is EAGVTQSPTHLIKTRGQQATLRCSPISGHTSVYWYQQALGLGLQFLLWYDEGEERNRGNFPPRFSGRQFPNYSSELNVNALELEDSALYLCASSLRVINNQPQHFGDGTRLSIL.

V and J are TRBV7-9 and TRBJ2-6; D possibly corresponds to TRBD1 (5 bases). With 2 bases removed from V and 2 bases from J, the gap between germline ends came to 7 bases. There are 15 residues in the CDR3. CDR1 and CDR2 from the germline V gene are SEHNR and FQNEAQ (reference sequence). CDR3: CASSLQGAGANVLTF. The CDR3 nucleotides read TGTGCCAGCAGCTTACAGGGTGCTGGGGCCAACGTCCTGACTTTC.